This TCR beta chain was captured in a study of metastatic and nonmetastatic thyroid tumors. On the study more broadly: Repertoires from blood and tumor or nodule tissue of malignant and benign thyroid patients were compared. Study-level results: Benign nodules were reported to have significantly lower TCR beta diversity than malignant thyroid tumors, in blood and tumor.

Patients were all untreated before their thyroid surgery. In the authors' workflow: Built for papillary thyroid cancer, a distant-metastasis classifier drew on CDR3 differences across clinicopathological groups. TCRdb re-called the PCR reads with MiXCR. These V and J calls originate from TCRdb's pipeline instead of the authors' own analysis. The sample holds 50,000 or so clones, approximately 24% seen once. This clone has only a few counts. Its target is not known. This may be a read error: a much more frequent sequence differs by one nucleotide. The CDR3 is 15 amino acids. Looked up from germline, CDR1 is SGHTA and CDR2 is FQGNSA.

The gene calls are TRBV7-2 and TRBJ1-1; possible D gene TRBD1, 5 bases. The sequence was collected from a male donor with papillary thyroid cancer or a benign thyroid nodule (not recorded which). Some clones in this sample may be carry-over from other donors' samples. Sequencing was carried out using blood. The CDR3 is CASNLWGSKNTEAFF. CDR3 bases: TGTGCCAGCAACTTATGGGGGTCCAAGAACACTGAAGCTTTCTTT. The whole variable domain, filled in from reference TRBV7-2 and TRBJ1-1, reads GAGVSQSPSNKVTEKGKDVELRCDPISGHTALYWYRQSLGQGLEFLIYFQGNSAPDKSGLPSDRFSAERTGGSVSTLTIQRTQQEDSAVYLCASNLWGSKNTEAFFGQGTRLTVV.